This is a list of T cell receptor beta chains from one sample in a study of blood T cell repertoires in COVID-19. Some clones are missing from TCRdb's copy, which holds only in-frame ones; the method was immunoSEQ multiplex PCR. Of some 330,000 clones listed, 92% are singletons. Sequencing used PBMCs or T cells enriched from blood (not recorded which). These receptors were obtained from a woman aged 25 to 39 who had recovered from COVID-19. Each CDR3 is given with its conserved first and last residue. The D gene is left open where the match is weak.

CDR3aa	CDR3nt	v_gene	d_gene	j_gene
CASSSSRRGIYGYTF	TGTGCCAGCAGTTCCTCCCGTCGGGGGATCTATGGCTACACCTTC	TRBV28	.	TRBJ1-2
CASSRTVNTEAFF	TGTGCCAGTAGTAGGACAGTGAACACTGAAGCTTTCTTT	TRBV19	.	TRBJ1-1
CATSPGDRALEQYF	TGCGCCACGTCTCCGGGGGACAGAGCTCTTGAGCAGTACTTC	TRBV5-1	.	TRBJ2-7
CASSFLTGLDEKLFF	TGTGCCAGCAGCTTCTTGACAGGGTTGGATGAAAAACTGTTTTTT	TRBV7-9	TRBD1	TRBJ1-4
CASSPIPGSEAFF	TGTGCCAGCTCACCCATCCCCGGGTCTGAAGCTTTCTTT	TRBV18	.	TRBJ1-1
CASSTRQGADTQYF	TGTGCCAGCAGCACCCGACAGGGCGCAGATACGCAGTATTTT	TRBV5-4	TRBD1	TRBJ2-3
CATSTGVDYGYTF	TGTGCCACCAGCACAGGGGTTGACTATGGCTACACCTTC	TRBV15	.	TRBJ1-2
CAISESVASEQYF	TGTGCCATCAGTGAGTCAGTAGCTTCCGAGCAGTACTTC	TRBV10-3	.	TRBJ2-7
CASSLHRVLYNEQFF	TGTGCCAGCAGTTTACACAGGGTTCTCTACAATGAGCAGTTCTTC	TRBV6-5	.	TRBJ2-1
CASSPGQGDGELFF	TGTGCCAGCAGCCCAGGACAGGGGGACGGGGAGCTGTTTTTT	TRBV7-3	TRBD1	TRBJ2-2
CASSQGNRGQTQYF	TGTGCCAGCAGCCAAGGCAACAGGGGACAGACCCAGTACTTC	TRBV3-1/TRBV3-2	TRBD1	TRBJ2-5
CASSKVRLWRDTIYF	TGTGCCAGCAGCAAAGTCAGACTCTGGAGGGACACCATATATTTT	TRBV21-1	.	TRBJ1-3
CASSSPRQGTEAFF	TGTGCCAGCAGCTCCCCACGGCAGGGAACTGAAGCTTTCTTT	TRBV7-9	.	TRBJ1-1